A selection of T cell receptor beta chains follows, all from one sample in a study of CXCR3-negative and CXCR3-positive naive CD8 T cells. From the 5' RACE reads, TCRdb lists one entry per CDR3 protein and no DNA. This table lists roughly 130,000 distinct CDR3 sequences. The sequenced sample was naive CXCR3+ CD8+ T cells from blood. These receptors all come from a human donor in good health. Some clones in this sample may be carry-over from other donors' samples. CDR3s include the opening cysteine and the closing phenylalanine or tryptophan. Fields, in order: V gene, J gene, CDR3 protein.

v_gene: TRBV2; j_gene: TRBJ1-1; CDR3aa: CASSEALPHLNTEAFF
v_gene: TRBV5-1; j_gene: TRBJ2-7; CDR3aa: CASSLAQGGDEQYF
v_gene: TRBV7-9; j_gene: TRBJ2-1; CDR3aa: CASTSWREKSYNEQFF
v_gene: TRBV4-2; j_gene: TRBJ2-5; CDR3aa: CASSQDEGGGGRKTQYF
v_gene: TRBV20-1; j_gene: TRBJ1-3; CDR3aa: CSAADRAGNTIYF
v_gene: TRBV12-3/TRBV12-4; j_gene: TRBJ2-1; CDR3aa: CASSPDSIEQFF
v_gene: TRBV5-4; j_gene: TRBJ2-2; CDR3aa: CASSLLDRPGELFF
v_gene: TRBV6-6; j_gene: TRBJ1-2; CDR3aa: CASSHKPGQVRSSNYGYTF
v_gene: TRBV5-1; j_gene: TRBJ2-7; CDR3aa: CASSLGQGARSYEQYF
v_gene: TRBV15; j_gene: TRBJ1-4; CDR3aa: CATSRDMPEGDEKLFF
v_gene: TRBV7-3; j_gene: TRBJ2-7; CDR3aa: CASSPLAGDEQYF
v_gene: TRBV4-2; j_gene: TRBJ2-7; CDR3aa: CASSQGLSPPYEQYF
v_gene: TRBV5-6; j_gene: TRBJ1-2; CDR3aa: CASSGRDRDNYGYTF
v_gene: TRBV11-2; j_gene: TRBJ2-1; CDR3aa: CASTIADRPYNEQFF
v_gene: TRBV29-1; j_gene: TRBJ2-7; CDR3aa: CSAVEITRDRVSYEQYF
v_gene: TRBV21-1; j_gene: TRBJ1-1; CDR3aa: CASGHPGQSEAFF
v_gene: TRBV5-4; j_gene: TRBJ2-7; CDR3aa: CASSLRTSGGSYEQYF
v_gene: TRBV5-1; j_gene: TRBJ2-1; CDR3aa: CASSLAGTSGDLLYEQFF
v_gene: TRBV7-3; j_gene: TRBJ2-7; CDR3aa: CASSLSAAHYEQYF
v_gene: TRBV12-3/TRBV12-4; j_gene: TRBJ1-1; CDR3aa: CASSLRSDTEAFF
v_gene: TRBV7-9; j_gene: TRBJ2-7; CDR3aa: CASSLTPDQQYF
v_gene: TRBV27; j_gene: TRBJ2-7; CDR3aa: CASSRMTGGNHEQYF
v_gene: TRBV27; j_gene: TRBJ1-1; CDR3aa: CASSFVGVLAEAFF
v_gene: TRBV12-3/TRBV12-4; j_gene: TRBJ2-7; CDR3aa: CASSLEGSEQYF
v_gene: TRBV12-3/TRBV12-4; j_gene: TRBJ2-5; CDR3aa: CASSWTRSKETQYF
v_gene: TRBV7-6; j_gene: TRBJ2-7; CDR3aa: CASSFGTATYEQYF
v_gene: TRBV12-3/TRBV12-4; j_gene: TRBJ2-5; CDR3aa: CASSLSSRRETQYF
v_gene: TRBV20-1; j_gene: TRBJ2-1; CDR3aa: CSALIAGPSSYNEQFF
v_gene: TRBV5-1; j_gene: TRBJ2-6; CDR3aa: CASSRTVESGVNVLTF
v_gene: TRBV7-9; j_gene: TRBJ1-2; CDR3aa: CASSPGQDYGYTF
v_gene: TRBV7-3; j_gene: TRBJ2-2; CDR3aa: CASSLTGGYRELFF
v_gene: TRBV12-3/TRBV12-4; j_gene: TRBJ1-1; CDR3aa: CASSLGSLKPPEAFF
v_gene: TRBV29-1; j_gene: TRBJ2-5; CDR3aa: CSAKGTENQETQYF
v_gene: TRBV5-4; j_gene: TRBJ2-7; CDR3aa: CASTEPGTGHYEQYF
v_gene: TRBV7-9; j_gene: TRBJ1-2; CDR3aa: CASSSDRGGDYGYTF